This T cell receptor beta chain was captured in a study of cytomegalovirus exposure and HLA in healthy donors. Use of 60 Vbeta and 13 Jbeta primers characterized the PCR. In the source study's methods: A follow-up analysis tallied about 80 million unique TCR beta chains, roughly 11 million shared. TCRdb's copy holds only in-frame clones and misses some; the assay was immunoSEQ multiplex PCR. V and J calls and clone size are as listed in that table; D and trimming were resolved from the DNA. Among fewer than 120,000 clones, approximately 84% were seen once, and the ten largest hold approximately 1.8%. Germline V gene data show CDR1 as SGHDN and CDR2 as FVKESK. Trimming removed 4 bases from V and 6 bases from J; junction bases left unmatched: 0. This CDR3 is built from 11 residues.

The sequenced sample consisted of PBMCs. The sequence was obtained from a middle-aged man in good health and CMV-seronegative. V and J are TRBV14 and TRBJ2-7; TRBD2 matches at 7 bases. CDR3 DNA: TGTGCCAGCAGCCTAGCGGGCGAGCAGTACTTC. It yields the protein CASSLAGEQYF.